This record looks at one T cell receptor beta chain sequence and its context. The antigen is unknown. The length of the CDR3 is 17 residues. Trimming stripped 1 base from V and 8 bases from J, with 21 bases between. Germline CDR1 is SGDLS and CDR2 is YYNGEE. The study ran its PCR with 60 Vbeta and 13 Jbeta primers. Sequencing used immunoSEQ multiplex PCR; TCRdb keeps in-frame clones, though not all of them. Of fewer than 250,000 clones listed, 79% are singletons. The data originate from a study of cytomegalovirus exposure and HLA in healthy donors. The study's findings and limits: Testing in vitro showed a few CMV-associated chains specific for CMV antigens. Analysis performed later showed TCR beta chains linked to HLA being more clonally expanded than equally common others. A later examination showed that TCR association rates differed by HLA locus, with DRB1 most and HLA-C fewest.

This receptor was taken from a male donor in good health and CMV-seropositive. Source material: PBMCs. The chain employs TRBV9 and TRBJ1-4; D ambiguous. Written as DNA, the CDR3 is TGTGCCAGCAGCGTATCCCCCTTTTATGAGGGTGCGGAAAAACTGTTTTTT. Translating gives CASSVSPFYEGAEKLFF.